The clone carrying this T cell receptor beta chain has just one count. Antigen unknown. V was pared by 2 bases and J by 0 bases, with 18 bases between. The CDR3 consists of 17 residues. Germline CDR1 reads SQVTM; CDR2 reads ANQGSEA. The authors reverse transcribed roughly 0.5 to 1 ug RNA with random hexamers. By means of immunoSEQ multiplex PCR, TCR beta CDR3 spanning 54 Vbeta and 13 Jbeta underwent amplification. MiXCR, run by TCRdb on the immunoSEQ multiplex PCR reads, gives a single entry per CDR3 protein. The sample carries about 53,000 distinct CDR3 sequences, around 95% recorded once. This entry belongs to a study of CD8 T cells in Susac syndrome. Study results and limitations: Clonal expansion was present among Susac CD8+ cells. This expansion reached its peak in TEMRA cells and in active patients.

TCR beta sequencing was performed on blood CD8+ and CD4+ T cells. All included Susac syndrome patients satisfied recently defined diagnostic criteria for definite or probable disease. The chain carries TRBV29-1 and TRBJ2-3; D not resolved. This receptor was obtained from a human donor with Susac syndrome. Material: CD8+ T cells from PBMCs. The CDR3, as DNA: TGCAGCGTTGAACCGCGTCGGGTAGATACTAGCACAGATACGCAGTATTTT. It yields the protein CSVEPRRVDTSTDTQYF.